A selection of T cell receptor beta chains follows, all from one sample in a study of patients with pleural tuberculosis. MiXCR was run by TCRdb on the reads, yielding one entry per CDR3 protein. The data show tens of thousands of distinct CDR3 sequences, less than 9.5% seen once. These TCRs come from a human donor with pleural tuberculosis. Both conserved end residues are part of each CDR3. Fields, in order: clone size, V gene, CDR3 protein. A clone size is listed for some rows: how often the clone was seen (once, few, many), or a class if it is expanded.

>many|TRBV29-1
CSAGEDTQYF
>many|TRBV2
CASSAVPSRTQYF
>many|TRBV11-2
CASSLGTSGSGEQFF
>many|TRBV6-5
CASSYSDSYGYTF
>many|TRBV2
CASSAGQGRGQPQHF
>many|TRBV12-3/TRBV12-4
CASSSRTSGRLETQYF
>many|TRBV7-3
CASSLMSGLAEETQYF
>NA|TRBV20-1
CSARTGTGGETQYF
>NA|TRBV5-4
CAGSLMGTNEKLFF
>NA|TRBV20-1
CSAREFEAGGADTQYF
>NA|TRBV9
CASSASGKGEQYF
>many|TRBV28
CASTPEWTARDYGYTF
>few|TRBV9
CASSVVLGSGELFF
>many|TRBV11-1
CASSGSGNTEAFF
>few|TRBV5-4
CASSLRGGASNYGCTF
>many|TRBV4-2
CASSDSSIHNEQFF
>many|TRBV4-1
CASSQAKGGRYNEQFF
>many|TRBV2
CASIQGELGGYTF
>few|TRBV11-2
CASSLGWSNTGELFF
>many|TRBV20-1
CSARGLAGVKDEQFF
>many|TRBV2
CASRDRVSNEQFF
>many|TRBV7-3
CASSLRTLNTGELFF
>NA|TRBV11-1
CASSPPGRPDTQYF
>many|TRBV20-1
CSAGTQGSQETQYF
>many|TRBV24-1
CATSDFGADSSYNEQFF
>once|TRBV11-2
CASSSRSPAETQYF
>NA|TRBV29-1
CSGSGGFDQPQHF
>NA|TRBV28
CASSWSTSGSYTDTQYF
>medium-sized|TRBV20-1
CSAQNFQETQYF
>NA|TRBV9
CASSETDYNSPLHF
>many|TRBV28
CASHGGGQGIGQYF
>NA|TRBV2
CASSGRSGPNEKLFF
>many|TRBV28
CASSRGTLYGYTF
>many|TRBV12-3/TRBV12-4
CASAMGNTEAFF